This TCR beta chain was sequenced in a study of blood T cell repertoires in COVID-19. Study-level background: COVID-19 samples, acute and convalescent, were from the United States, Italy and Spain. Sample material is recorded as cDNA or gDNA derived from T cells, B-cell-depleted T cells, or PBMCs.

In the study's own analysis: Reference gene primer amplification in the assay estimated nucleated cell counts. Sequenced by immunoSEQ multiplex PCR; TCRdb stores in-frame clones only, minus some. V and J calls and clone size come straight from that table; D and trimming were deduced from the DNA. This table has over 150,000 clones, around 82% appearing once. The trim removed 5 bases at V and 6 bases at J, leaving 13 bases unmatched. CDR3 size: 19 residues. Germline CDR1 reads SGHVS; CDR2 reads FNYEAQ. Seattle patients were enrolled during active infection and followed longitudinally. Sequencing was carried out using peripheral blood. The chain links TRBV7-6 to TRBJ2-2, with 15 nucleotides matching TRBD2. The receptor comes from a man between 60 and 75 years old with COVID-19, enrolled during active disease. The CDR3 DNA reads as TGTGCCAGCAGCCAGCTACGGACTAGCGGGGGGGCCCCGGCCGGGGAGCTGTTTTTT. Translated: CASSQLRTSGGAPAGELFF.